The 16 T cell receptor beta chains given below trace back to one sample, sequenced in a study of cytomegalovirus exposure and HLA in healthy donors. Both 60 Vbeta primers and 13 Jbeta primers went into the PCR. Generated by immunoSEQ multiplex PCR, the TCRdb table keeps only in-frame clones and is missing some. The sample has under 200,000 clones, around four fifths seen once. Sequenced sample: PBMCs. These receptors were collected from a man under 40 in good health and CMV-seronegative.

The gene calls are TRBV6-1 and TRBJ1-5; D remains unclear. Germline lookup yields CDR1 MNHNS and CDR2 SASEGT. Trimming left V 4 bases short and J 0 bases short, with 10 bases between. The CDR3 sequence is 15 residues long. Here the CDR3 reads CASSVRGYSNQPQHF. The CDR3 region has the DNA TGTGCCAGCAGTGTTCGAGGTTATAGCAATCAGCCCCAGCATTTT.

On this clone itself: At the DNA level, this CDR3 is encoded by other sequences in the same sample as well. The chain recombines TRBV20-1 with TRBJ1-2, with 7 bases lining up with TRBD1. The CDR3 runs to 11 residues. V shed 5 bases and J 4 bases; nucleotides not matched to a gene: 1. CDR1 is DFQATT, CDR2 SNEGSKA, per germline (reference sequence). CDR3 region: CSARDSYGYTF. As DNA, the CDR3 is TGCAGTGCTCGGGACAGCTATGGCTACACCTTC.

The CDR3: CASSSLGGTGSYEQYF. CDR3 in DNA: TGTGCCAGCAGCAGCCTAGGAGGGACAGGCTCCTACGAGCAGTACTTC. V and J are TRBV11-2 and TRBJ2-7; 8 nucleotides agree with TRBD1. The CDR3 spans 16 residues. The V and J ends lost 5 bases and 0 bases, in that order; junction bases with no gene match: 9. Germline V gives CDR1 SGHAT, CDR2 FQNNGV.

This clone occurred a few times. V is TRBV6-1 and J is TRBJ2-2; D is unclear. The CDR3 is 16 amino acids. Germline V gene lookup returns CDR1 MNHNS and CDR2 SASEGT. With 3 bases removed from V and 2 bases from J, the gap between germline ends came to 13 bases. The CDR3 reads CASSELGRLNTGELFF. CDR3 bases: TGTGCCAGCAGTGAGTTGGGCAGGCTTAACACCGGGGAGCTGTTTTTT.

V is TRBV28 and J is TRBJ2-2; perhaps TRBD1 as D (6 bases). The CDR3 has 12 amino acids. The V gene lost 11 bases and the J gene lost 3 bases, with 10 bases spanning the gap. Germline V gives CDR1 MDHEN, CDR2 SYDVKM. The CDR3 nucleotides are TGTGCCGGCACAGGGTACACCGGGGAGCTGTTTTTT. Protein sequence: CAGTGYTGELFF.

The chain links TRBV5-1 to TRBJ2-1; 12 bases agree with TRBD2. In germline, CDR1 is SGHRS, CDR2 YFSETQ. This CDR3 is built from 15 residues. V lost 9 bases and J lost 2; bases outside the gene matches: 6. CDR3 DNA sequence: TGCGCCACCGGACTAGCGGGACCAACCTACAATGAGCAGTTCTTC. Its protein is CATGLAGPTYNEQFF. Together with reference TRBV5-1 and TRBJ2-1, the CDR3 gives the full variable domain: KAGVTQTPRYLIKTRGQQVTLSCSPISGHRSVSWYQQTPGQGLQFLFEYFSETQRNKGNFPGRFSGRQFSNSRSEMNVSTLELGDSALYLCATGLAGPTYNEQFFGPGTRLTVL.

The chain links TRBV5-6 to TRBJ1-4; maybe TRBD1 (5 bases). Germline V CDR1 and CDR2: SGHDT, YYEEEE. CDR3 length: 16 amino acids. V was clipped by 4 bases and J by 4 bases, with 17 bases between them. CDR3 amino acids: CASSLKSPGFNEKLFF. The CDR3, as DNA: TGTGCCAGCAGCCTGAAATCACCAGGGTTTAATGAAAAACTGTTTTTT.

This clone was counted a single time. J is TRBJ1-1 and V is TRBV6-5, with TRBD1 as a possible D gene (6 bases). The CDR3 spans 13 residues. CDR1 and CDR2 from the germline V gene are MNHEY and SVGAGI. Trimming pared 8 bases from V and 1 base from J, leaving 11 bases between. CDR3 loop: CASQRGGNTEAFF. The CDR3 DNA reads as TGTGCCAGCCAAAGGGGGGGGAACACTGAAGCTTTCTTT.

J is TRBJ2-5 and V is TRBV30; 9 nucleotides align to TRBD2. The CDR3 runs to 13 residues. V was pared by 3 bases and J by 3 bases, with 2 bases of the junction left unmatched. CDR1 and CDR2 (germline): GTSNPN, SVGIG (reference sequence). As DNA, the CDR3 is TGTGCCTGGAGGGGACTAGCTAAAGAGACCCAGTACTTC. Its translation is CAWRGLAKETQYF.

V is TRBV5-8 and J is TRBJ1-5; possibly TRBD1 for D (5 bases). This CDR3 region has 15 residues. V lost 4 bases and J 2 bases, leaving 13 bases between the germline ends. Germline-derived CDR1 and CDR2 are SGHTS and YDEGEE. Written as DNA, the CDR3 is TGTGCCAGCAGCGGGGACGGGAGACGCAATCAGCCCCAGCATTTT. Translating it yields CASSGDGRRNQPQHF.

The chain is built from TRBV28 and TRBJ1-1; D remains unclear. V lost 6 bases, J lost 0 bases, and 11 bases lay in between. CDR1 is MDHEN, CDR2 SYDVKM, per germline. The CDR3 totals 14 residues. The DNA for the CDR3 is TGTGCCAGCAGGGACGGAGGCATGAACACTGAAGCTTTCTTT. Protein: CASRDGGMNTEAFF.

This rearrangement joins TRBV7-6 to TRBJ2-2; D is undetermined. The CDR3 runs to 18 residues. The germline V and J ends were trimmed by 6 bases and 3 bases, with 23 bases remaining between them. Germline V gene data show CDR1 as SGHVS and CDR2 as FNYEAQ. CDR3 sequence: CASSEASVGDVDTGELFF. CDR3 nucleotide sequence: TGTGCCAGCAGTGAGGCTAGTGTAGGAGACGTCGACACCGGGGAGCTGTTTTTT.

This clone was counted a few times. The CDR3: CASSVSQAPYEQYF. In DNA, the CDR3 is TGTGCCAGCAGTGTGAGTCAGGCCCCCTACGAGCAGTACTTC. The V gene is TRBV2, the J gene TRBJ2-7; D unclear. Germline CDR1 and CDR2: SNHLY and FYNNEI. V dropped 4 bases and J dropped 2 bases, with 12 bases sitting between them. The CDR3 consists of 14 residues.

CDR3 residues: CASSSSRKGAQYF. The CDR3 bases are TGTGCCAGCAGTTCCTCTCGAAAAGGGGCCCAGTACTTC. The genes are TRBV6-5 and TRBJ2-5; maybe TRBD1 (5 bases). CDR1 is MNHEY, CDR2 SVGAGI, per germline. Trimming cost V 4 bases and J 9 bases, with 15 bases left between them. The CDR3 is 13 amino acids.

This chain joins TRBV6-6 and TRBJ1-1; D is perhaps TRBD1 (5 bases). The CDR3 consists of 15 residues. The V gene's germline CDR1 is MNHNY and CDR2 SVGAGI (reference sequence). Trimming stripped 6 bases from V and 4 bases from J, with 18 bases between. Here the CDR3 DNA reads TGTGCCAGCAGGTACGACCAGGGCGGTTCCACTGAAGCTTTCTTT. It encodes CASRYDQGGSTEAFF.

J is TRBJ1-1 and V is TRBV10-2; 12 bases are shared with TRBD1. The J segment lost 7 bases and the V segment lost 10 bases, leaving 13 bases of the junction unmatched. CDR3 length: 15 residues. From germline, CDR1 is WSHSY and CDR2 SAAADI. The DNA for the CDR3 is TGCGCCATCTCGCCGGGACAGGGGGCGCGGGGTGAAGCTTTCTTT. Translation gives CAISPGQGARGEAFF.